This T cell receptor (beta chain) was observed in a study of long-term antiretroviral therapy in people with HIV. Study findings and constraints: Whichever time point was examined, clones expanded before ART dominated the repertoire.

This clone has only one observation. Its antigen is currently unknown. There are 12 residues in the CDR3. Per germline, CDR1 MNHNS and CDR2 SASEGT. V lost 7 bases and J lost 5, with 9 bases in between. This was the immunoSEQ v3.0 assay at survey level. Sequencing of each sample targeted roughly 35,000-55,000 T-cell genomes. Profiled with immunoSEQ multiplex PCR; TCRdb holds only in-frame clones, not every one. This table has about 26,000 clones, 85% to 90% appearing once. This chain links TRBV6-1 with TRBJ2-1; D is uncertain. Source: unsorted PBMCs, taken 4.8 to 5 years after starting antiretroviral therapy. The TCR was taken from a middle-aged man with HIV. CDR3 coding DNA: TGTGCCAGCATTCGGTGGGACAATGAGCAGTTCTTC. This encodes CASIRWDNEQFF.